The clone carrying this T cell receptor (beta chain) occurred many times. Antigen unknown. TCR beta CDR3 regions were amplified from RNA transcripts. When the TCR CDR3 underwent first-round RT-PCR, the HTBI primer set was used. Each CDR3 protein is one row after TCRdb ran MiXCR on the multiplex PCR reads. This table has over 500,000 distinct CDR3 sequences, about 15% appearing once. The record originates from a study of T cells in Graves' hyperthyroidism and ophthalmopathy. Diagnosis rested on symptoms, serum thyroxine and TRAb, thyroid ultrasound, and orbital computed tomography. Germline CDR1 MNHEY, CDR2 SMNVEV (reference sequence). The CDR3 covers 14 residues. V shed 4 bases and J shed 1 base, with 9 bases lying between them. General observations from the study: Most clonotypes expanded in thyroid above 0.001 were likewise present in blood.

This receptor was identified in a woman younger than 35 with Graves' ophthalmopathy. Input material: blood. The chain couples TRBV27 to TRBJ2-3, with D perhaps assigned TRBD1 or TRBD2 (5 bases each). CDR3 loop: CASSWGPRTDTQYF. CDR3 DNA sequence: TGTGCCAGCAGTTGGGGACCGCGCACAGATACGCAGTATTTT.